This note documents a single T cell receptor beta chain sequence. The primer mix had 60 Vbeta and 13 Jbeta primers. Libraries were prepared by immunoSEQ multiplex PCR; TCRdb keeps only in-frame clonotypes and omits some of them. The sample table includes 130,000 to 150,000 clones. The data are from a study of cytomegalovirus exposure and HLA in healthy donors. The clonotype was recovered from a man between 40 and 49 years old in good health and CMV-seronegative. Material for sequencing was PBMCs.

CDR3 sequence (DNA): TGTGCCACCAGCAGGCGGGGGGGGATTAACAATGAGCAGTTCTTC. Its protein is CATSRRGGINNEQFF. V usage is TRBV15 and J usage is TRBJ2-1; 9 bases fit TRBD2. The trim removed 3 bases at V and 5 bases at J, leaving 5 bases unmatched. This CDR3 has 15 amino acids. Germline values: CDR1 LNHNV, CDR2 YYDKDF (reference sequence).